The rows below give T cell receptor beta chains drawn from one sample of a study of shared clonotypes between healthy human individuals. Profiling relied on immunoSEQ multiplex PCR, and the TCRdb table lists in-frame clones only, not all of them. Of hundreds of thousands of clones listed, approximately 96% are singletons. Sequencing input: naive CD8+ T cells sorted from blood. Receptors were obtained from a woman aged 25 to 45 in good health. CDR3s include the opening cysteine and the closing phenylalanine or tryptophan. D genes are given only for firm matches. Size tells how often a clone was seen (once, few, many) or the class of an expanded clone, and some rows leave it out.

D: TRBD1
size: .
length: 15
V: TRBV28
J: TRBJ1-4
DNA: TGTGCCAGTGGGACAGGGGATGAGGCTAATGAAAAACTGTTTTTT
CDR3: CASGTGDEANEKLFF

D: .
size: once
length: 15
V: TRBV7-6
J: TRBJ1-1
DNA: TGTGCCGGCAGCTTAGTTCGGGGGGCGGGCACTGAAGCTTTCTTT
CDR3: CAGSLVRGAGTEAFF

D: TRBD2
size: .
length: 17
V: TRBV19
J: TRBJ2-3
DNA: TGTGCCAGTAGTATCACCATAGCGGGATCTAGCACAGATACGCAGTATTTT
CDR3: CASSITIAGSSTDTQYF

D: TRBD1
size: .
length: 15
V: TRBV7-9
J: TRBJ2-3
DNA: TGTGCCAGCAGCCACCGGGACAGGGAAACAGATACGCAGTATTTT
CDR3: CASSHRDRETDTQYF

D: .
size: .
length: 12
V: TRBV7-9
J: TRBJ1-5
DNA: TGTGCCAGCAGCTTAGGTTGGGGGCCCCAGCATTTT
CDR3: CASSLGWGPQHF

D: TRBD2
size: .
length: 18
V: TRBV28
J: TRBJ2-1
DNA: TGTGCCAGCAGTTTGGGGACTAGCGGGATTTTAACCTACAATGAGCAGTTCTTC
CDR3: CASSLGTSGILTYNEQFF

D: .
size: .
length: 13
V: TRBV10-2
J: TRBJ1-2
DNA: TGCGCCAGCAGTGAGTCGACAAACTATGGCTACACCTTC
CDR3: CASSESTNYGYTF

D: .
size: .
length: 13
V: TRBV5-4
J: TRBJ2-1
DNA: TGTGCCAGCAGGCGGTCCTCCTACAATGAGCAGTTCTTC
CDR3: CASRRSSYNEQFF

D: TRBD1
size: .
length: 13
V: TRBV5-4
J: TRBJ1-2
DNA: TGTGCCAGCAGCTTGGGGGACAGGGGAGGCTACACCTTC
CDR3: CASSLGDRGGYTF

D: .
size: .
length: 13
V: TRBV12-5
J: TRBJ2-1
DNA: TGTGCTAGTGGGACAGCAAACTTCAATGAGCAGTTCTTC
CDR3: CASGTANFNEQFF

D: TRBD1
size: .
length: 16
V: TRBV11-2
J: TRBJ2-7
DNA: TGTGCCAGCAGCGTAGCCCGCCAGAACAGGGGGAACGAGCAGTACTTC
CDR3: CASSVARQNRGNEQYF

D: .
size: once
length: 12
V: TRBV4-1
J: TRBJ2-1
DNA: TGCGCCAGCAGCTCAAAGGGAAATGAGCAGTTCTTC
CDR3: CASSSKGNEQFF

D: TRBD1
size: .
length: 13
V: TRBV30
J: TRBJ1-2
DNA: TGTGCCTGGATAGCCGGACAGGGGGCTGGCTACACCTTC
CDR3: CAWIAGQGAGYTF

D: .
size: .
length: 12
V: TRBV28
J: TRBJ2-7
DNA: TGTGCCAGCAGTTTCGGCAGTTACGAGCAGTACTTC
CDR3: CASSFGSYEQYF

D: .
size: .
length: 14
V: TRBV28
J: TRBJ1-1
DNA: TGTGCCAGTACGTTAATTAACCGGGACCCTGAAGCTTTCTTT
CDR3: CASTLINRDPEAFF

D: .
size: .
length: 10
V: TRBV2
J: TRBJ2-7
DNA: TGTGCCATACGGGAAGCGGGGCAGTACTTC
CDR3: CAIREAGQYF

D: TRBD1
size: .
length: 22
V: TRBV15
J: TRBJ1-4
DNA: TGTGCCACCAGCAGAGGGGTTGAAAGGTGGACGACAGGGCATCGGAAAAATGAAAAACTGTTTTTT
CDR3: CATSRGVERWTTGHRKNEKLFF

D: TRBD2
size: .
length: 17
V: TRBV11-2
J: TRBJ2-2
DNA: TGTGCCAGCACCAAAGCGGGACTAGCGATGAACACCGGGGAGCTGTTTTTT
CDR3: CASTKAGLAMNTGELFF

D: .
size: .
length: 14
V: TRBV9
J: TRBJ1-2
DNA: TGTGCCAGCAGCATAAACGTCCCCCCGCTAGGGCCGAGCTTC
CDR3: CASSINVPPLGPSF

D: .
size: .
length: 13
V: TRBV28
J: TRBJ2-3
DNA: TGTGCCAGCAGTTTATTGGGTCCAGATACGCAGTATTTT
CDR3: CASSLLGPDTQYF

D: .
size: .
length: 14
V: TRBV11-3
J: TRBJ2-7
DNA: TGTGCCAGCAGCTTAGGAGGCGGTGCCTACGAGCAGTACTTC
CDR3: CASSLGGGAYEQYF

D: TRBD2
size: once
length: 16
V: TRBV6-1
J: TRBJ2-3
DNA: TGTGCCAGCAGTGAAGGGACTAGCGGCAGCACAGATACGCAGTATTTT
CDR3: CASSEGTSGSTDTQYF

D: .
size: .
length: 11
V: TRBV28
J: TRBJ1-2
DNA: TGTGCCAGCAGCCCAGGGCATGGCTACACCTTC
CDR3: CASSPGHGYTF

D: TRBD1
size: .
length: 14
V: TRBV19
J: TRBJ2-5
DNA: TGTGCCAGTAGTCCGACCGGGACAGGGGGCTTGATGGACTTC
CDR3: CASSPTGTGGLMDF

D: .
size: .
length: 15
V: TRBV11-2
J: TRBJ1-3
DNA: TGTGCCAGCAGCTTAGAACGGTACTCTGGAAACACCATATATTTT
CDR3: CASSLERYSGNTIYF

D: TRBD2
size: .
length: 18
V: TRBV29-1
J: TRBJ2-1
DNA: TGCAGCTTGAGGGGACTAGCGGGAGCTGATAACTCCTACAATGAGCAGTTCTTC
CDR3: CSLRGLAGADNSYNEQFF

D: .
size: .
length: 13
V: TRBV7-9
J: TRBJ2-7
DNA: TGTGCCAGCAGCTTAGGGACTACCTACGAGCAGTACTTC
CDR3: CASSLGTTYEQYF

D: .
size: .
length: 14
V: TRBV11-1
J: TRBJ1-1
DNA: TGTGCCAGCAGCCGGACAGAGGGATACACTGAAGCTTTCTTT
CDR3: CASSRTEGYTEAFF

D: .
size: .
length: 16
V: TRBV5-5
J: TRBJ1-5
DNA: TGTGCCAGCAGCTTGGCCGCAGGGTTCGGGAGTCAGCCCCAGCATTTT
CDR3: CASSLAAGFGSQPQHF

D: TRBD2
size: .
length: 14
V: TRBV5-6
J: TRBJ2-7
DNA: TGTGCCAGCAGCGTTAGCGGGAGATTTGTCGAGCAGTACTTC
CDR3: CASSVSGRFVEQYF

D: .
size: .
length: 14
V: TRBV9
J: TRBJ1-3
DNA: TGTGCCAGCAGCGCAGACACCTCTGGAAACACCATATATTTT
CDR3: CASSADTSGNTIYF

D: .
size: once
length: 16
V: TRBV4-2
J: TRBJ2-7
DNA: TGTGCCAGCAGCCAAGATCAGGGCGTGGGCTCCTACGAGCAGTACTTC
CDR3: CASSQDQGVGSYEQYF

D: .
size: .
length: 16
V: TRBV2
J: TRBJ2-1
DNA: TGTGCCAGCAGTGAAGGACGTAACCCGTTCTACAATGAGCAGTTCTTC
CDR3: CASSEGRNPFYNEQFF

D: .
size: .
length: 14
V: TRBV18
J: TRBJ2-1
DNA: TGTGCCAGCTCTGGCGGGGGCGGGTACAATGAGCAGTTCTTC
CDR3: CASSGGGGYNEQFF

D: .
size: .
length: 14
V: TRBV21-1
J: TRBJ1-5
DNA: TGTGCCAGCCATCGGATGGGTTTTCGACAGCCCCAGCATTTT
CDR3: CASHRMGFRQPQHF

D: .
size: .
length: 15
V: TRBV6-5
J: TRBJ1-5
DNA: TGTGCCAGCAGTTATGCTCCTTTCAGCAATCAGCCCCAGCATTTT
CDR3: CASSYAPFSNQPQHF